The 17 T cell receptor beta chains reported below all come from one sample, sequenced in a study of cytomegalovirus exposure and HLA in healthy donors listed by TCRdb under 2017. To prepare the library, the immunoSEQ multiplex PCR assay was applied. A mixture of 60 forward primers for TCR Vbeta segments and 13 reverse primers for TCR Jbeta segments was used in the multiplex PCR. The table was pulled from immuneACCESS by TCRdb, which kept in-frame rearrangements only. Such tables lose some clones; where checked, under half of the loss comes from unresolved V genes, and the rest has no known cause. The sample has around 160,000 clones on record, 68% of them singletons. Roughly 1.5% of the sample is taken by the ten largest. Input material: PBMCs. The receptors originated from a middle-aged man in good health and CMV-seronegative.

The chain has TRBV9 and TRBJ2-5, with D unresolved. The CDR3 is made up of 14 amino acids. Germline CDR1 reads SGDLS; CDR2 reads YYNGEE. Trimming took off 0 bases at V and 1 base at J, with 7 bases between the two ends. DNA of the CDR3: TGTGCCAGCAGCGTAGGTACATTCCAAGAGACCCAGTACTTC. Translating gives CASSVGTFQETQYF.

The chain is built from TRBV29-1 and TRBJ1-4; D is undetermined. There are 14 residues in the CDR3. V shed 4 bases and J shed 5 bases, with 14 bases lying between them. Germline-derived CDR1 and CDR2 are SQVTM and ANQGSEA. The CDR3 nucleotides are TGCAGCGTTGGGTCCGGACTCTTGAATGAAAAACTGTTTTTT. Its translation is CSVGSGLLNEKLFF.

This sequence joins TRBV7-2 and TRBJ2-7; D is possibly TRBD2 (6 bases). The CDR3 sequence is 14 residues long. V was shortened by 7 bases and J by 4 bases, with 17 bases between the two germline ends. Germline CDR1 SGHTA, CDR2 FQGNSA. This CDR3 reads CASTRGSRGYEQYF. The CDR3, as DNA: TGTGCCAGCACCCGGGGGTCTAGGGGTTACGAGCAGTACTTC.

The V gene is TRBV7-8, the J gene TRBJ2-1; weak D call: TRBD1 (5 bases). V was clipped by 5 bases and J by 10 bases, with 12 bases between them. The CDR3 extends over 12 amino acids. The germline V gene encodes CDR1 SGHVS and CDR2 FQNEAQ. This chain's CDR3 is CASSPRQREQFF. Here the CDR3 DNA reads TGTGCCAGCAGCCCCCGACAGAGGGAGCAGTTCTTC.

CDR3 amino acids: CASRVLASSYEQYF. CDR3 DNA: TGTGCCAGCAGGGTACTAGCGAGCTCCTACGAGCAGTACTTC. The genes are TRBV4-2 and TRBJ2-7; 7 bases are shared with TRBD2. The CDR3 has 14 amino acids. Germline V lookup: CDR1 LGHNA, CDR2 YNFKEQ. V lost 6 bases, J lost 0 bases, and 5 bases stayed unmatched.

The J gene is TRBJ1-4, the V gene TRBV6-6; D ambiguous. Germline loops: CDR1 MNHNY, CDR2 SVGAGI (reference sequence). The V end lost 8 bases, the J end lost 4 bases, and 11 bases lay between the germline ends. The CDR3 runs to 13 residues. In DNA form, the CDR3 reads TGTGCCAGCTCGAGGCAGAATAATGAAAAACTGTTTTTT. The encoded protein is CASSRQNNEKLFF.

The chain recombines TRBV7-2 with TRBJ2-7, with D possibly matching TRBD1 (5 bases). This CDR3 contains 13 residues. Germline lookup yields CDR1 SGHTA and CDR2 FQGNSA. The V gene lost 6 bases and the J gene lost 5 bases, with 14 bases spanning the gap. This chain's CDR3 is CASSFSTVNEQYF. The CDR3 bases are TGTGCCAGCAGTTTCTCGACAGTCAACGAGCAGTACTTC.

About this clone: The sample contains more than one DNA sequence encoding this CDR3. V and J are TRBV13 and TRBJ1-1; 9 nucleotides align to TRBD1. Trimming cost V 5 bases and J 2 bases; bases outside gene matches: 3. Germline V gene lookup returns CDR1 PRHDT and CDR2 FYEKMQ (reference sequence). This CDR3 contains 14 residues. CDR3 sequence: CASSRGQGNTEAFF. The CDR3, as DNA: TGTGCCAGCAGCCGGGGACAGGGTAACACTGAAGCTTTCTTT. Full variable domain (outside the CDR3, taken from reference TRBV13 and TRBJ1-1): AAGVIQSPRHLIKEKRETATLKCYPIPRHDTVYWYQQGPGQDPQFLISFYEKMQSDKGSIPDRFSAQQFSDYHSELNMSSLELGDSALYFCASSRGQGNTEAFFGQGTRLTVV.

The chain has TRBV29-1 and TRBJ2-7; D may be TRBD1 (5 bases). Trimming shortened V by 0 bases and J by 2 bases, and 14 bases separated the two germline ends. The CDR3 length is 15 residues. Germline assignment: CDR1 SQVTM and CDR2 ANQGSEA. The CDR3: CSVEDFQGPTYEQYF. The CDR3 coding sequence is TGCAGCGTTGAAGATTTTCAGGGCCCCACCTACGAGCAGTACTTC.

This clone was recorded a few times. The chain uses TRBV7-2 and TRBJ2-1; D is possibly TRBD2 (6 bases). The V end was cut by 5 bases, the J end by 5 bases, with 16 bases between. This CDR3 contains 15 residues. The germline V gene encodes CDR1 SGHTA and CDR2 FQGNSA. The CDR3 DNA follows: TGTGCCAGCAGCCAGGACGGGGGTCGGGACAATGAGCAGTTCTTC. Its translation: CASSQDGGRDNEQFF.

The CDR3 coding sequence is TGTGCCAGCAGCTTGGGGTCCAGCGGGGGTACCGGGGAGCTGTTTTTT. The encoded protein is CASSLGSSGGTGELFF. The V call is TRBV5-4, the J call TRBJ2-2; 8 bases are a match to TRBD2. This CDR3 region has 16 residues. The ends lost 0 bases at V and 5 bases at J; junction bases unmatched: 6. Germline loops: CDR1 SGHNT, CDR2 YYREEE (reference sequence).

This clone was counted once. The V and J genes are TRBV15 and TRBJ1-5; D remains unclear. V dropped 5 bases and J dropped 0 bases, with 11 bases sitting between them. The CDR3 consists of 15 residues. Looked up from germline, CDR1 is LNHNV and CDR2 is YYDKDF (reference sequence). The CDR3 region is CATSRGSNSNQPQHF. CDR3 sequence (DNA): TGTGCCACCAGCCGAGGGAGCAATAGCAATCAGCCCCAGCATTTT.

The rearrangement joins TRBV15 to TRBJ2-1; 7 nucleotides line up with TRBD1. Germline CDR1 reads LNHNV; CDR2 reads YYDKDF (reference sequence). V shed 4 bases, J shed 10 bases, and the junction held 7 bases outside the gene matches. There are 13 residues in the CDR3. In nucleotides, the CDR3 is TGTGCCACCAGCATTAGGACAGGTGGGGAGCAGTTCTTC. It yields the protein CATSIRTGGEQFF.

The chain joins TRBV5-1 to TRBJ1-4; TRBD1 agrees at 7 bases. The CDR3 spans 13 residues. J was trimmed by 8 bases and V by 5 bases; bases with no gene match: 6. Germline assignment: CDR1 SGHRS and CDR2 YFSETQ. CDR3 sequence: CASSPGGSEKLFF. The CDR3 DNA reads as TGCGCCAGCAGTCCAGGGGGAAGCGAAAAACTGTTTTTT. Looking up the rest from reference TRBV5-1 and TRBJ1-4 gives the full variable domain: KAGVTQTPRYLIKTRGQQVTLSCSPISGHRSVSWYQQTPGQGLQFLFEYFSETQRNKGNFPGRFSGRQFSNSRSEMNVSTLELGDSALYLCASSPGGSEKLFFGSGTQLSVL.

This clone came up a few times. This rearrangement joins TRBV5-1 to TRBJ2-3; 10 bases match TRBD2. CDR1 is SGHRS and CDR2 is YFSETQ in the germline V gene. With V trimmed by 5 bases and J by 1 base, 7 bases remained unmatched. The CDR3 contains 16 residues. CDR3 loop: CASRPTLAGRTDTQYF. The CDR3 DNA reads TGCGCCAGCAGACCTACACTAGCGGGACGCACAGATACGCAGTATTTT. Full variable domain (outside the CDR3, taken from reference TRBV5-1 and TRBJ2-3): KAGVTQTPRYLIKTRGQQVTLSCSPISGHRSVSWYQQTPGQGLQFLFEYFSETQRNKGNFPGRFSGRQFSNSRSEMNVSTLELGDSALYLCASRPTLAGRTDTQYFGPGTRLTVL.

This chain links TRBV28 with TRBJ1-5, with 8 positions matching TRBD1. Trimming took 6 bases from V and 2 from J; bases not matched to a gene: 9. Germline CDR1 MDHEN, CDR2 SYDVKM. This CDR3 is 16 amino acids long. CDR3 coding DNA: TGTGCCAGCAGGGACAGGGAATCGATTGGCAATCAGCCCCAGCATTTT. Protein sequence: CASRDRESIGNQPQHF.

J is TRBJ1-1 and V is TRBV27; D ambiguous. The CDR3 is made up of 16 amino acids. Germline CDR1 MNHEY, CDR2 SMNVEV (reference sequence). V shed 2 bases and J shed 0 bases, with 13 bases lying between them. The CDR3 is CASSLEGERMNTEAFF. For the CDR3, the DNA is TGTGCCAGCAGTTTAGAGGGAGAGAGGATGAACACTGAAGCTTTCTTT.